This TCR beta chain was profiled in a study of Graves' ophthalmopathy and Graves' hyperthyroidism. As the template, RNA transcripts were used to amplify TCR beta CDR3 regions. After a first-round RT-PCR with HTBI primers, a second-round multiplex PCR was run. TCRdb reanalysed the multiplex PCR reads using MiXCR and keeps one entry per CDR3 protein. Here the sample spans around 1.1 million distinct CDR3 sequences, about 40% being singletons. Germline V gives CDR1 MNHEY, CDR2 SVGAGI. V lost 3 bases and J 4 bases, leaving 12 bases between the germline ends. The CDR3 has 14 residues. This chain joins TRBV6-5 and TRBJ1-1, with D unclear. The sequenced sample was peripheral blood or thyroid tissue (not recorded which). This TCR derives from an adult man with Graves' hyperthyroidism. The DNA for the CDR3 is TGTGCCAGCAGTTATCCCTCCCGGGCCACTGAAGCTTTCTTT. It encodes CASSYPSRATEAFF.